The 15 T cell receptor beta chains below all came from one sample that was sequenced in a study of human T cells and chemical hapten exposure. Time point given: pre-sensitization, week 0. Specified treatment: therapeutic diphenylcyclopropenone sensitization with weekly scalp DPC. TCRdb fed the RACE reads into MiXCR, producing one record per CDR3 protein. There are about 120,000 distinct CDR3 sequences in the sample; 13% occur only once, and 2.8% lies in the top ten. The specimen comprised whole blood, sampled in connection with sensitization to the hapten diphenylcyclopropenone (DPC). The receptor set was obtained from a woman aged 18-29 years with alopecia areata. Some clones in this sample may be carry-over from other donors' samples.

In this sample, this clonotype turned up many times. The gene calls are TRBV11-2 and TRBJ2-3, with D possibly matching TRBD1 (5 bases). Per the germline V gene, CDR1 is SGHAT and CDR2 is FQNNGV. The CDR3 loop spans 13 amino acids. The V and J ends lost 5 bases and 6 bases respectively, with 12 bases between them. DNA of the CDR3: TGTGCCAGCAGCCCGATGGCAGGGGATACGCAGTATTTT. This gives the protein CASSPMAGDTQYF. Complete variable domain (other parts from reference TRBV11-2 and TRBJ2-3): EAGVAQSPRYKIIEKRQSVAFWCNPISGHATLYWYQQILGQGPKLLIQFQNNGVVDDSQLPKDRFSAERLKGVDSTLKIQPAKLEDSAVYLCASSPMAGDTQYFGPGTRLTVL.

The CDR3 protein is CAISPGQNSYEQYF. CDR3 sequence (DNA): TGTGCCATCAGCCCTGGACAGAACTCCTACGAGCAGTACTTC. The chain has TRBV10-3 and TRBJ2-7; TRBD1 might be the D (6 bases). The ends were cut back, 6 bases at V and 0 bases at J, with 12 bases in the middle. The CDR3 is 14 residues long. Germline V lookup: CDR1 ENHRY, CDR2 SYGVKD.

This clonotype was detected ten times or more. The chain is built from TRBV5-1 and TRBJ2-1, with 12 bases fitting TRBD2. From germline, CDR1 is SGHRS and CDR2 YFSETQ. The CDR3 sequence is 15 residues long. After removal of 7 bases from V and 8 bases from J, the junction contained 10 bases not matched to a gene. CDR3 sequence (DNA): TGCGCCAGCGCTCTAGGAACTAGCGGGGGGTATGAGCAGTTCTTC. Translated: CASALGTSGGYEQFF.

This clonotype appeared a few times. CDR3 in DNA: TGTGCCAGCAGTTATGGAACATATTCTTCGTACGAGCAGTACTTC. It codes for CASSYGTYSSYEQYF. The chain has TRBV6-6 and TRBJ2-7, with D unresolved. The CDR3 spans 15 residues. Trimming stripped 3 bases from V and 4 bases from J, with 16 bases between. CDR1 is MNHNY, CDR2 SVGAGI, per germline (reference sequence).

V usage is TRBV28 and J usage is TRBJ2-7; 8 bases align to TRBD1. J lost 4 bases, V lost 8 bases, and 13 bases had no gene match. This CDR3 region has 15 residues. The germline gives CDR1 MDHEN, CDR2 SYDVKM. Here the CDR3 reads CASFGETGVFYEQYF. In nucleotides, the CDR3 is TGTGCCAGCTTCGGTGAGACAGGGGTTTTTTACGAGCAGTACTTC. Full variable domain (rest looked up from reference TRBV28 and TRBJ2-7): DVKVTQSSRYLVKRTGEKVFLECVQDMDHENMFWYRQDPGLGLRLIYFSYDVKMKEKGDIPEGYSVSREKKERFSLILESASTNQTSMYLCASFGETGVFYEQYFGPGTRLTVT.

This clonotype was found a few times. V is TRBV21-1 and J is TRBJ2-5; the table's D call of TRBD1 was not tested on the DNA. TRBV21-1 is noted as a pseudogene. The length of the CDR3 is 15 residues. The CDR3 bases are TGTGCCAGCAGGTACATCAGGGCAAGGCAGGAGACCCAGTACTTC. Encoded protein: CASRYIRARQETQYF.

V usage is TRBV6-6 and J usage is TRBJ1-2, with a tentative D call TRBD1 (5 bases). The CDR3 is 14 amino acids. The germline CDR1 and CDR2 sequences are MNHNY and SVGAGI (reference sequence). V was pared by 2 bases and J by 3 bases, with 10 bases between. The CDR3 here is CASSYTGRDYGYTF. The CDR3 region has the DNA TGTGCCAGCAGTTACACGGGGCGGGACTATGGCTACACCTTC.

The table lists this clonotype with a few counts. The J gene is TRBJ1-2, the V gene TRBV29-1; D is ambiguous. CDR1 and CDR2 (germline): SQVTM, ANQGSEA. The CDR3 runs 12 residues. The germline V and J ends were trimmed by 0 bases and 6 bases, with 8 bases remaining between them. CDR3 sequence: CSVEERGNGYTF. The DNA of the CDR3 is TGCAGCGTTGAAGAACGAGGGAATGGCTACACCTTC.

The V gene is TRBV5-4, the J gene TRBJ2-4, with D perhaps TRBD1 (5 bases). CDR3 length: 19 residues. Looked up from germline, CDR1 is SGHNT and CDR2 is YYREEE (reference sequence). V gave up 0 bases and J gave up 8 bases, with 27 bases separating them. Here the CDR3 reads CASSLVQGTTRSMSDIQYF. DNA for the CDR3: TGTGCCAGCAGCTTGGTCCAGGGAACGACACGATCGATGTCAGACATTCAGTACTTC.

This clonotype was seen only a few times. The genes are TRBV15 and TRBJ1-6; the D gene is possibly TRBD1 (5 bases). The CDR3 spans 16 residues. V lost 0 bases and J 7 bases, leaving 13 bases between the germline ends. Germline V CDR1 and CDR2: LNHNV, YYDKDF (reference sequence). The CDR3 nucleotides are TGTGCCACCAGCAGAGATAAGGGACCGCGAAATTCACCCCTCCACTTT. Amino acid sequence: CATSRDKGPRNSPLHF.

This clonotype turned up a few times. The chain has TRBV3-1 and TRBJ2-1; possible D gene TRBD2, 5 bases. This CDR3 has 11 residues. CDR1 is LGHDT and CDR2 is YNNKEL in the germline V gene (reference sequence). V was pared by 3 bases and J by 11 bases, with 8 bases between. CDR3 protein: CASSQLAKQFF. The CDR3 DNA reads TGTGCCAGCAGCCAGCTAGCTAAGCAGTTCTTC.

Only a few counts were recorded for this clonotype. The V gene is TRBV7-2, the J gene TRBJ2-1; D possibly corresponds to TRBD1 (5 bases). Germline loops: CDR1 SGHTA, CDR2 FQGNSA. The length of the CDR3 is 15 residues. Trimming took off 0 bases at V and 5 bases at J, with 11 bases between the two ends. CDR3: CASSLAGVHNNEQFF. The CDR3 nucleotides read TGTGCCAGCAGCTTAGCAGGGGTTCACAACAATGAGCAGTTCTTC.

This clonotype was counted ten times or more. The rearrangement links TRBV12-3 or TRBV12-4 to TRBJ1-1; no firm D call. The CDR3 has 14 amino acids. Trimming shortened V by 3 bases and J by 0 bases, and 8 bases separated the two germline ends. The CDR3: CASSFAQMNTEAFF. Here the CDR3 DNA reads TGTGCCAGCAGTTTCGCCCAGATGAACACTGAAGCTTTCTTT.

At least ten counts were recorded for this clonotype. This rearrangement joins TRBV4-3 to TRBJ2-3, with D perhaps TRBD1 (6 bases). V was cut by 0 bases and J by 4 bases, with 17 bases left in between. From germline, CDR1 is LGHNA and CDR2 YSLEER. The CDR3 sequence is 17 residues long. CDR3 loop: CASSQDWGPVRADTQYF. DNA of the CDR3: TGCGCCAGCAGCCAAGATTGGGGGCCTGTTAGGGCAGATACGCAGTATTTT.

This clonotype was seen more than once but under ten times. DNA for the CDR3: TGTGCCAGCCAGCGGGGGGGCGTCTATGAGCAGTTCTTC. It translates to CASQRGGVYEQFF. This chain uses TRBV11-2 with TRBJ2-1; TRBD2 aligns across 10 bases. In germline, CDR1 is SGHAT, CDR2 FQNNGV. The CDR3 runs to 13 residues. Unmatched junction bases numbered 6, after V lost 8 bases and J lost 8 bases.